The clone carrying this T cell receptor beta chain was counted once. This sample was taken from a study of control samples from healthy donors and cancer patients. The V segment lost 1 base and the J segment 4 bases; nucleotides outside the gene matches: 10. The CDR3 runs 17 residues. From germline, CDR1 is SGHRS and CDR2 YFSETQ. Sequencing was performed with immunoSEQ multiplex PCR; in TCRdb, only in-frame clones are kept and a portion is missing. The sample gives under 85,000 clones, about 79% of which show up once; around 10% is in the top ten. This sequence originates from a man aged 60 to 75 with head and neck cancer. The chain combines TRBV5-1 with TRBJ1-2; 10 nucleotides line up with TRBD1. The sample consisted of PBMCs. The CDR3 DNA is TGCGCCAGCAGCTTGTTAGGGGGGACAGGGGTTGCCTATGGCTACACCTTC. This translates into CASSLLGGTGVAYGYTF.